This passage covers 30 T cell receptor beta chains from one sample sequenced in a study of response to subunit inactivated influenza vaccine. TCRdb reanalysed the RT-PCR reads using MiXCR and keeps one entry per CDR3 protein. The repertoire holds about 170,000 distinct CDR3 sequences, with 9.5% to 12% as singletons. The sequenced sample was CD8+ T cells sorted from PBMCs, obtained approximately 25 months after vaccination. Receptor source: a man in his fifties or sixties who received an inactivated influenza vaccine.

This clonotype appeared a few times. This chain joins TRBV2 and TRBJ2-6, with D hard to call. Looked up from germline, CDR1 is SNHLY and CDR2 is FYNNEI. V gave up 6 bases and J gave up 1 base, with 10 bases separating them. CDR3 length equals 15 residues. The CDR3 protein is CASRNLGSGANVLTF. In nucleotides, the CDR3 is TGTGCCAGCAGGAATTTAGGGTCTGGGGCCAACGTCCTGACTTTC.

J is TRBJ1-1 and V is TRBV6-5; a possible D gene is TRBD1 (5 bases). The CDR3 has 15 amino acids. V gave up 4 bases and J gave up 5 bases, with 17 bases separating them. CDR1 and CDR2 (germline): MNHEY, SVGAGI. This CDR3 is CASSWDRGRETEAFF. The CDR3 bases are TGTGCCAGCAGTTGGGACCGTGGGAGGGAAACTGAAGCTTTCTTT.

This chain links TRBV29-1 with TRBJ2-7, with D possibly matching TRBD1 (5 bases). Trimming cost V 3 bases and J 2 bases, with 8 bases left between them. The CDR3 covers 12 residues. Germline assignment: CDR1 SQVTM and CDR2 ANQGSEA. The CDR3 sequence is CSVETATYEQYF. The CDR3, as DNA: TGCAGCGTTGAGACAGCTACCTACGAGCAGTACTTC.

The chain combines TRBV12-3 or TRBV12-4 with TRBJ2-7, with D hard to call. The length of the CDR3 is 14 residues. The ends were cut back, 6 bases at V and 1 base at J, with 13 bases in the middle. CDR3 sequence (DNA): TGTGCCAGCAGGTCCCGGACGGCGTCCTACGAGCAGTACTTC. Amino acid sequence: CASRSRTASYEQYF.

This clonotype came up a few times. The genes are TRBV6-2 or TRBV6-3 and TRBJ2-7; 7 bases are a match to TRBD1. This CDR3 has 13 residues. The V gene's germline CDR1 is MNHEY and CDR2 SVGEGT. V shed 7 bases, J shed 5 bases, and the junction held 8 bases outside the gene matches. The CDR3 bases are TGTGCCAGCACCTCCTCCGACAGGGACGAGCAGTACTTC. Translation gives CASTSSDRDEQYF.

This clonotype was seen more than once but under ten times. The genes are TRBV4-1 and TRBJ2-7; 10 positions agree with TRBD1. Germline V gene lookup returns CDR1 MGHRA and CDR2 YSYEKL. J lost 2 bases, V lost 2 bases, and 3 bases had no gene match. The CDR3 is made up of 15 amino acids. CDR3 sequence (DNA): TGCGCCAGCAGCCAAACCGGACAGGGGGCCTACGAGCAGTACTTC. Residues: CASSQTGQGAYEQYF.

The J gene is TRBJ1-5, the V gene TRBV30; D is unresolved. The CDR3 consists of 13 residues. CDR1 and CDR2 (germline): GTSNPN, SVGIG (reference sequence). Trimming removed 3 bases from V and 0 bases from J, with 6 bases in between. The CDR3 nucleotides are TGTGCCTGGAGGGACTATAGCAATCAGCCCCAGCATTTT. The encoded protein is CAWRDYSNQPQHF.

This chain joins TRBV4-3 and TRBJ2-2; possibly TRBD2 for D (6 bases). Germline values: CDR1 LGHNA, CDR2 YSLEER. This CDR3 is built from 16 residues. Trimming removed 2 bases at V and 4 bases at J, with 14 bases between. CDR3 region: CASSQQWVGSTGELFF. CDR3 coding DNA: TGCGCCAGCAGCCAACAATGGGTCGGGAGCACCGGGGAGCTGTTTTTT.

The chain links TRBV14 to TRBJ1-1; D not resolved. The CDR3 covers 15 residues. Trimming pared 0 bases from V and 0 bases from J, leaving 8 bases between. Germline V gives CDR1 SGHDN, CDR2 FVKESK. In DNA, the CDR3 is TGTGCCAGCAGCCAAGATTGGGTCATGAACACTGAAGCTTTCTTT. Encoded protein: CASSQDWVMNTEAFF.

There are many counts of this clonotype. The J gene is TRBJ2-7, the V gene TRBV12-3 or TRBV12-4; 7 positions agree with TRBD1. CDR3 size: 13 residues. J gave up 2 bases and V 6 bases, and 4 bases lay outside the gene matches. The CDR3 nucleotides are TGTGCCAGCAGAGGACAGGCCCCCTACGAGCAGTACTTC. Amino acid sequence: CASRGQAPYEQYF.

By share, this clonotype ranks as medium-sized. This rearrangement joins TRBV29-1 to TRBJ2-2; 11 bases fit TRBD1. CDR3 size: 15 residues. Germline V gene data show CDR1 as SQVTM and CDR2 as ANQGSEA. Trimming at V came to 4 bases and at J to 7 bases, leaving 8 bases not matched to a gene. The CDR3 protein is CSVVPDRGLIGELFF. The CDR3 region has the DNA TGCAGCGTTGTCCCGGACAGGGGGCTTATCGGGGAGCTGTTTTTT.

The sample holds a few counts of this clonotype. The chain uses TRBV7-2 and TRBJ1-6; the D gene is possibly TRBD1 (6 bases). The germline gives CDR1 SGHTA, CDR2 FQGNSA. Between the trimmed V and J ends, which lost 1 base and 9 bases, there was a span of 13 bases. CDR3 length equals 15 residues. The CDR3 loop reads CASSLVFRGGSPLHF. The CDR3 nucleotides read TGTGCCAGCAGCTTAGTCTTTAGGGGGGGTTCACCCCTCCACTTT.

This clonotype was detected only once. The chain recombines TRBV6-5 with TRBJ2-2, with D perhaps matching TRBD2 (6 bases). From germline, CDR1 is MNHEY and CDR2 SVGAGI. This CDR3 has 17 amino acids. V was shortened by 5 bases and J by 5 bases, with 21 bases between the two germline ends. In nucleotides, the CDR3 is TGTGCCAGCAGTCACCGGGGCGGGATCCCGAGTACCGGGGAGCTGTTTTTT. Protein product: CASSHRGGIPSTGELFF.

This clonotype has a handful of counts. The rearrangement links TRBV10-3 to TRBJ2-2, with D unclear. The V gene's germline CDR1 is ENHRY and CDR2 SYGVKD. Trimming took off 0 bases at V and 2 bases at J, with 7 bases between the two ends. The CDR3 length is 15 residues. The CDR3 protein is CAISESVPNTGELFF. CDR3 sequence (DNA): TGTGCCATCAGTGAGTCGGTCCCTAACACCGGGGAGCTGTTTTTT.

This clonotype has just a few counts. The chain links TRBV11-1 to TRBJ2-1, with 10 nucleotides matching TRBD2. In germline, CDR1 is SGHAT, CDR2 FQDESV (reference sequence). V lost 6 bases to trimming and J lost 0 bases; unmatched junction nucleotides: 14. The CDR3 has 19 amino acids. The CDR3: CASRILAGTTLYSYNEQFF. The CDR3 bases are TGTGCCAGCAGGATACTAGCGGGGACAACCTTATACTCCTACAATGAGCAGTTCTTC.

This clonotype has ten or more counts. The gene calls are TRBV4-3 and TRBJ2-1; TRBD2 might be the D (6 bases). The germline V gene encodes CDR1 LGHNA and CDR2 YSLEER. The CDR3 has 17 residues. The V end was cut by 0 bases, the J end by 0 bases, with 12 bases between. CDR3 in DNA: TGCGCCAGCAGCCAAGAATTCGGGGGAAGCTCCTACAATGAGCAGTTCTTC. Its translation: CASSQEFGGSSYNEQFF.

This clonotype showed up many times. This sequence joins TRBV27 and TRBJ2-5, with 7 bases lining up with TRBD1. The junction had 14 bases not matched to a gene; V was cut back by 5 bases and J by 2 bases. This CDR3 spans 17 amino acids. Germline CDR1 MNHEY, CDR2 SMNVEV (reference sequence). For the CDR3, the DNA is TGTGCCAGCAGTGTCACCTCCTTGACAGGGCCACAAGAGACCCAGTACTTC. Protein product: CASSVTSLTGPQETQYF.

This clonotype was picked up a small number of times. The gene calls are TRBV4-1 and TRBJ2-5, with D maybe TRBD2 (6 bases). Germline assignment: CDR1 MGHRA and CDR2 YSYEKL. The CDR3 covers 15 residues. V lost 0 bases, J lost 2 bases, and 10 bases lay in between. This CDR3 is CASSQEGTPQETQYF. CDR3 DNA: TGCGCCAGCAGCCAAGAGGGGACTCCTCAAGAGACCCAGTACTTC.

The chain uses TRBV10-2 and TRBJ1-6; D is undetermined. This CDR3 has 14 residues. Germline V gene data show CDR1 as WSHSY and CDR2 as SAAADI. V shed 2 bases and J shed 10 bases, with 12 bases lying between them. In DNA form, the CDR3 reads TGCGCCAGCAGTGAGCCAGAGCTACGGTCACCCCTCCACTTT. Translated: CASSEPELRSPLHF.

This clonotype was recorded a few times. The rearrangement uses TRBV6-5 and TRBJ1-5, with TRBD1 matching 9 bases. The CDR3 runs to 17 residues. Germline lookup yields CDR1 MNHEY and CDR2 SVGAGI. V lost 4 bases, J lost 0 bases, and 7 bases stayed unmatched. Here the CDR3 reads CASSSDRGPNSNQPQHF. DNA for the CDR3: TGTGCCAGCAGTTCGGACAGGGGCCCGAATAGCAATCAGCCCCAGCATTTT.

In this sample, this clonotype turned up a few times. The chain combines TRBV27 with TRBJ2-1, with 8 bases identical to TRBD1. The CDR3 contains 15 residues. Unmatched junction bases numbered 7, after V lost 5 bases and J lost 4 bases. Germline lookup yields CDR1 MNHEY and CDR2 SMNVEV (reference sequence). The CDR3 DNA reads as TGTGCCAGCAGTCGGGGGACAGGACCTTACAATGAGCAGTTCTTC. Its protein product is CASSRGTGPYNEQFF.

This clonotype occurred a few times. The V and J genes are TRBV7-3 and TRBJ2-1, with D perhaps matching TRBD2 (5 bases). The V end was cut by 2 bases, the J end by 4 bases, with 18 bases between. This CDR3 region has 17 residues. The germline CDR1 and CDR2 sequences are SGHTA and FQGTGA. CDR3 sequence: CASSLSPQIAIYNEQFF. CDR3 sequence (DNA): TGTGCCAGCAGCTTATCCCCCCAGATAGCGATATACAATGAGCAGTTCTTC.

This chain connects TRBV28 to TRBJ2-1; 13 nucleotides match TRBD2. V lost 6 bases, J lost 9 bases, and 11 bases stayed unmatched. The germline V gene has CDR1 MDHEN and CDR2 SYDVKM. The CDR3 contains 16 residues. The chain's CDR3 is CASSPILAGGPPEQFF. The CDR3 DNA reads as TGTGCCAGCAGCCCCATACTAGCGGGGGGGCCCCCTGAGCAGTTCTTC. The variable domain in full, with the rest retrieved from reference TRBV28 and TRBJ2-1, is DVKVTQSSRYLVKRTGEKVFLECVQDMDHENMFWYRQDPGLGLRLIYFSYDVKMKEKGDIPEGYSVSREKKERFSLILESASTNQTSMYLCASSPILAGGPPEQFFGPGTRLTVL.

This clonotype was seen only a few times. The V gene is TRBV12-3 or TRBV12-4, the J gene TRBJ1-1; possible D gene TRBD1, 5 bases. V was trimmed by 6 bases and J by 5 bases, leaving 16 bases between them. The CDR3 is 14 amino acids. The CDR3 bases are TGTGCCAGCAGGTCGTACCGGGACCGAACTGAAGCTTTCTTT. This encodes CASRSYRDRTEAFF.

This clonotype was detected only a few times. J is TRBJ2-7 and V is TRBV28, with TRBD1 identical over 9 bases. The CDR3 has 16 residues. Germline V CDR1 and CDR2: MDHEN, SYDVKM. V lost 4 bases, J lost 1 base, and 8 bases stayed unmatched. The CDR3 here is CASSSRGTGYSYEQYF. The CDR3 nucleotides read TGTGCCAGCAGTTCCCGCGGGACAGGGTATTCCTACGAGCAGTACTTC.

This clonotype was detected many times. The CDR3 nucleotides are TGTGCCACCAGCGCAGGTGAGGAGGCAGATACGCAGTATTTT. Translating it yields CATSAGEEADTQYF. V gene TRBV15 combines with J gene TRBJ2-3, with TRBD2 as a possible D gene (5 bases). Trimming stripped 5 bases from V and 4 bases from J, with 13 bases between. CDR1 is LNHNV and CDR2 is YYDKDF in the germline V gene (reference sequence). This CDR3 has 14 amino acids.

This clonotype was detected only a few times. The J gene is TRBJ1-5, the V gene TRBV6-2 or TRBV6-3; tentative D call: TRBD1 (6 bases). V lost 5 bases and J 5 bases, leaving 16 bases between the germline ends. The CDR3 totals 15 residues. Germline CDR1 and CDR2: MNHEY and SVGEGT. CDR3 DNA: TGTGCCAGCAGTCCAGACAGGTGGGGCGATCAGCCCCAGCATTTT. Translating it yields CASSPDRWGDQPQHF.

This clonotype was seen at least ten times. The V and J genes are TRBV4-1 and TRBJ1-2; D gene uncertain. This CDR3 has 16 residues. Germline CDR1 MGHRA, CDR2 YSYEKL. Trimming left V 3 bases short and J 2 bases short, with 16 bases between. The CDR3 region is CASSHPSPGLNYGYTF. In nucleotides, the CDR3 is TGCGCCAGCAGCCATCCGAGCCCGGGGTTAAACTATGGCTACACCTTC.

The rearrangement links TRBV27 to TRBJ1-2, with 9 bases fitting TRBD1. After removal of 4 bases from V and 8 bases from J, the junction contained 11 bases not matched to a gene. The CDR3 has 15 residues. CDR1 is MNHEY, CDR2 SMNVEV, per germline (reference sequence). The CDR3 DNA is TGTGCCAGCAGTTCAACAGGGGGCGGGGTCGGGGGCTACACCTTC. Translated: CASSSTGGGVGGYTF.

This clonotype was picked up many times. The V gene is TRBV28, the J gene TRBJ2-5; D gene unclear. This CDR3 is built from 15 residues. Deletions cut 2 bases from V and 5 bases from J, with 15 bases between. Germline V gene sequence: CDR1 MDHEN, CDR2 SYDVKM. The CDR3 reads CASSLDEQAAETQYF. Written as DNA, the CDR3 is TGTGCCAGCAGTTTAGACGAGCAGGCGGCGGAGACCCAGTACTTC.